The 17 T cell receptor beta chains listed next were all sequenced from one sample in a study of vaccination and CD4 T cells after COVID-19. CD4+ T cells that had been cultured provided DNA sequenced with the Oncomine TCR Beta short-read assay. TCRdb re-analysed the PCR reads in MiXCR, keeping a single row per CDR3 protein. The repertoire has a few thousand distinct CDR3 sequences, 50% to 80% of them found once; the top ten carry about 30%. Their antigens are not known. Specified treatment: approximately nine-day PBMC culture with coronavirus spike peptide pools or control peptides (ViraFEST assay). Those CD4+ T cells from the unexposed donor predate the COVID-19 pandemic (2011-2018). Input material: CD4+ T cells from blood, cultured in vitro. These receptors came from a human donor in good health.

By proportion, this clonotype is medium-sized. The gene calls are TRBV19 and TRBJ2-1; 7 bases map to TRBD2. This CDR3 has 15 amino acids. The V segment lost 4 bases and the J segment 1 base; nucleotides outside the gene matches: 4. The V gene's germline CDR1 is LNHDA and CDR2 SQIVND (reference sequence). The CDR3, as DNA: TGTGCCAGTAGTAAGGCCGGGAGGTCCTACAATGAGCAGTTCTTC. Translated: CASSKAGRSYNEQFF.

The chain couples TRBV7-9 to TRBJ1-1; D is perhaps TRBD1 (6 bases). Germline V gene data show CDR1 as SEHNR and CDR2 as FQNEAQ (reference sequence). V was clipped by 4 bases and J by 1 base, with 13 bases between them. The CDR3 covers 15 residues. The CDR3: CASSSSGAWNTEAFF. The CDR3 DNA follows: TGTGCCAGCAGCTCCTCAGGGGCGTGGAACACTGAAGCTTTCTTT.

The J gene is TRBJ2-2, the V gene TRBV4-3, with 7 bases lining up with TRBD2. The CDR3 extends over 15 amino acids. Losses at the gene ends were 4 bases for V and 6 bases for J; bases not matched to a gene: 8. CDR1 and CDR2 from the germline V gene are LGHNA and YSLEER. CDR3 coding DNA: TGCGCCAGCAGCCCCCGCGGGGAGGGAGCCGGGGAGCTGTTTTTT. The encoded protein is CASSPRGEGAGELFF.

The chain combines TRBV7-2 with TRBJ1-2; TRBD1 matches at 9 bases. The CDR3 has 13 residues. J lost 7 bases, V lost 4 bases, and 4 bases had no gene match. The germline gives CDR1 SGHTA, CDR2 FQGNSA. As DNA, the CDR3 is TGTGCCAGCAGCTACCCGACAGGGGGTGGCTACACCTTC. Encoded protein: CASSYPTGGGYTF.

The rearrangement joins TRBV20-1 to TRBJ1-5; D not certain. The CDR3 totals 12 residues. Germline CDR1 reads DFQATT; CDR2 reads SNEGSKA (reference sequence). Trimming stripped 0 bases from V and 4 bases from J, with 4 bases between. As DNA, the CDR3 is TGCAGTGCTAGAGATTTTAATCAGCCCCAGCATTTT. Translating gives CSARDFNQPQHF.

This clonotype showed up just once. The chain joins TRBV9 to TRBJ2-2; 7 bases map to TRBD2. Germline loops: CDR1 SGDLS, CDR2 YYNGEE. V was pared by 3 bases and J by 5 bases, with 7 bases of the junction left unmatched. The CDR3 covers 15 residues. DNA for the CDR3: TGTGCCAGCAGCGGAGCGGGGATTGCAACCGGGGAGCTGTTTTTT. Translating it yields CASSGAGIATGELFF.

V and J are TRBV10-3 and TRBJ1-5, with D possibly being TRBD1 (5 bases). Germline V gene sequence: CDR1 ENHRY, CDR2 SYGVKD. CDR3 length equals 15 residues. The CDR3 bases are TGTGCTTCAAGGGGAGGGGAGTCGAGCAATCAGCCCCAGCATTTT. As protein: CASRGGESSNQPQHF.

The chain recombines TRBV5-4 with TRBJ2-1; D not certain. V shed 6 bases and J shed 2 bases, with 15 bases lying between them. CDR1 SGHNT and CDR2 YYREEE come from the germline V gene (reference sequence). The CDR3 has 15 residues. This CDR3 is CASNTIPMTYNEQFF. The CDR3 DNA sequence: TGTGCCAGCAACACGATTCCCATGACCTACAATGAGCAGTTCTTC. The variable domain in full, with the rest retrieved from reference TRBV5-4 and TRBJ2-1, is ETGVTQSPTHLIKTRGQQVTLRCSSQSGHNTVSWYQQALGQGPQFIFQYYREEENGRGNFPPRFSGLQFPNYSSELNVNALELDDSALYLCASNTIPMTYNEQFFGPGTRLTVL.

The V gene is TRBV19, the J gene TRBJ1-1; D not certain. V dropped 5 bases and J dropped 2 bases, with 9 bases sitting between them. CDR1 is LNHDA, CDR2 SQIVND, per germline (reference sequence). This CDR3 spans 13 amino acids. CDR3 amino acids: CASSPPYNTEAFF. The CDR3 DNA follows: TGTGCCAGTAGTCCCCCCTATAACACTGAAGCTTTCTTT.

The J gene is TRBJ2-7, the V gene TRBV7-8, with 7 bases matching TRBD2. Germline V gene lookup returns CDR1 SGHVS and CDR2 FQNEAQ. V lost 1 base and J lost 6; bases outside the gene matches: 3. CDR3 length: 13 residues. The CDR3 loop reads CASSLVGGGEQYF. The DNA of the CDR3 is TGTGCCAGCAGCTTAGTTGGGGGGGGCGAGCAGTACTTC.

This clonotype was seen a few times. The chain combines TRBV7-2 with TRBJ1-1, with 10 positions matching TRBD1. The CDR3 is 17 amino acids. The V segment lost 1 base and the J segment 3 bases; nucleotides outside the gene matches: 8. The germline CDR1 and CDR2 sequences are SGHTA and FQGNSA. The CDR3 DNA reads as TGTGCCAGCAGCTTAGGACAGGGGGCAGGACCGCACACTGAAGCTTTCTTT. Translated: CASSLGQGAGPHTEAFF.

This clonotype is a singleton in its sample. This chain connects TRBV4-1 to TRBJ2-7; 8 bases match TRBD2. There are 15 residues in the CDR3. Germline V lookup: CDR1 MGHRA, CDR2 YSYEKL. The V gene end was trimmed by 1 base and the J gene end by 10 bases; junction bases not matched to a gene: 12. This CDR3 is CASSQGTSPRTLQYF. The CDR3 bases are TGCGCCAGCAGCCAAGGGACTAGCCCCCGGACGCTACAGTACTTC.

The chain recombines TRBV6-1 with TRBJ1-5, with 7 positions matching TRBD1. With 10 bases clipped from V and 3 bases from J, the junction kept 12 bases outside the gene matches. The germline V gene encodes CDR1 MNHNS and CDR2 SASEGT. The CDR3 sequence is 15 residues long. The CDR3 loop reads CATQSGQGVNQPQHF. CDR3 in DNA: TGTGCCACCCAGTCAGGGCAGGGGGTCAATCAGCCCCAGCATTTT.

This rearrangement joins TRBV6-5 to TRBJ2-2; no clear D gene. Trimming removed 4 bases from V and 0 bases from J, with 9 bases in between. The CDR3 covers 15 residues. Germline V gene lookup returns CDR1 MNHEY and CDR2 SVGAGI. In DNA, the CDR3 is TGTGCCAGCAGTTTCAAGCAAGCGAACACCGGGGAGCTGTTTTTT. Amino acids: CASSFKQANTGELFF.

This sequence joins TRBV24-1 and TRBJ2-5, with TRBD2 identical over 8 bases. The CDR3 is 15 residues long. Germline values: CDR1 KGHDR, CDR2 SFDVKD. Unmatched junction bases numbered 9, after V lost 6 bases and J lost 4 bases. The CDR3 DNA reads TGTGCCACCAGTCATAGCGGGGTTCGAGGAGAGACCCAGTACTTC. Its protein is CATSHSGVRGETQYF.

A single count supports this clonotype. V usage is TRBV27 and J usage is TRBJ1-2; no clear D gene. The CDR3 sequence is 16 residues long. Germline CDR1 and CDR2: MNHEY and SMNVEV (reference sequence). V was shortened by 6 bases and J by 8 bases, with 25 bases between the two germline ends. The CDR3 loop reads CASSNQLGWAKEGYTF. The CDR3 coding sequence is TGTGCCAGCAGCAACCAACTCGGTTGGGCCAAGGAAGGCTACACCTTC.

This chain joins TRBV12-3 or TRBV12-4 and TRBJ1-6, with D possibly being TRBD1 (6 bases). V was clipped by 2 bases and J by 8 bases, with 10 bases between them. The CDR3 spans 14 residues. This CDR3 is CASSLTGWDSPLHF. DNA for the CDR3: TGTGCCAGCAGTTTAACAGGGTGGGATTCACCCCTCCACTTT.